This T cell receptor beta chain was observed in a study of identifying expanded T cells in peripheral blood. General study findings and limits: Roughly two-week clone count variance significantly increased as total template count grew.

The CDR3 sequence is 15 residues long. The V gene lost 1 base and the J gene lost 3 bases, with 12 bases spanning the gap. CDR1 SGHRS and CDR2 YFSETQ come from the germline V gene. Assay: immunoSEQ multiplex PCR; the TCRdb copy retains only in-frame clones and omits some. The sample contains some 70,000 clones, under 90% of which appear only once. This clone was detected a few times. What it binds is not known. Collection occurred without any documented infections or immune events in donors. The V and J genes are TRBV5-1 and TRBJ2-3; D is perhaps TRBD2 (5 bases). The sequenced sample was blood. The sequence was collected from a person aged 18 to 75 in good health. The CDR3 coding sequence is TGCGCCAGCAGCTTGTCAGACGGGATGACAGATACGCAGTATTTT. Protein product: CASSLSDGMTDTQYF. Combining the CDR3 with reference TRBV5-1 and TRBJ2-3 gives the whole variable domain KAGVTQTPRYLIKTRGQQVTLSCSPISGHRSVSWYQQTPGQGLQFLFEYFSETQRNKGNFPGRFSGRQFSNSRSEMNVSTLELGDSALYLCASSLSDGMTDTQYFGPGTRLTVL.